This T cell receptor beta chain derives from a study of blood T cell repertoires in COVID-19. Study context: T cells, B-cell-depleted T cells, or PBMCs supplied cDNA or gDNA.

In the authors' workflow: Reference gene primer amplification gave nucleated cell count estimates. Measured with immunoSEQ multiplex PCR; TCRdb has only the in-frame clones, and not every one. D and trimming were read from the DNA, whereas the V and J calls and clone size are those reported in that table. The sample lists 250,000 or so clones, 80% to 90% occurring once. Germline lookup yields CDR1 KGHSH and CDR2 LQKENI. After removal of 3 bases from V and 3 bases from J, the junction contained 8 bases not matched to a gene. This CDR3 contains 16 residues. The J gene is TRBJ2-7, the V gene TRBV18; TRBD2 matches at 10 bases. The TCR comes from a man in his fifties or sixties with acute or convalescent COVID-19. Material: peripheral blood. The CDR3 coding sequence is TGTGCCAGCTCACCCCGAGGGACTAGCGTGGTCTACGAGCAGTACTTC. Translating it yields CASSPRGTSVVYEQYF.